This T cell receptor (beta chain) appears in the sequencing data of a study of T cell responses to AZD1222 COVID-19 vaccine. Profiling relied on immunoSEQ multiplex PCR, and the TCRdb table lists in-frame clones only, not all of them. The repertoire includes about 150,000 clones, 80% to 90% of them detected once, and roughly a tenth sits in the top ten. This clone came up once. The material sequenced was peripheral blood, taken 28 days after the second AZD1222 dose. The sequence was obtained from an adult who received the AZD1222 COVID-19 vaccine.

CDR3 residues: CASRIEVMNTEAFF. The DNA for the CDR3 is TGTGCCAGCAGAATCGAAGTCATGAACACTGAAGCTTTCTTT. This chain connects TRBV6-5 to TRBJ1-1; D unresolved. The CDR3 sequence is 14 residues long. Trimming cost V 6 bases and J 0 bases, with 11 bases left between them. Germline V lookup: CDR1 MNHEY, CDR2 SVGAGI.